This T cell receptor beta chain appears in the sequencing data of a study of T cell responses to AZD1222 COVID-19 vaccine. Study observations and caveats: Only six or seven AZD1222 recipients were seropositive at baseline. Mapped onto spike, vaccine-associated CD4 TCRs spanned it and were dominant at 160-218 and 743-854.

With regard to this clone: Its antigen is not identified.

The CDR3 spans 16 residues. Trimming removed 2 bases from V and 1 base from J; junction bases left unmatched: 4. Per germline, CDR1 MNHEY and CDR2 SVGAGI. Clones were sequenced by immunoSEQ multiplex PCR, and TCRdb holds only the in-frame ones, with some missing. The sample yields more than 100,000 clones, more than 85% seen once. This rearrangement joins TRBV6-5 to TRBJ2-3; 9 bases line up with TRBD2. This receptor was identified in an adult who received the AZD1222 COVID-19 vaccine. The sequenced sample was peripheral blood, obtained 28 days after the second AZD1222 dose. The CDR3 region is CASSYGGLAGTDTQYF. The CDR3 DNA sequence: TGTGCCAGCAGTTACGGGGGACTAGCCGGCACAGATACGCAGTATTTT.